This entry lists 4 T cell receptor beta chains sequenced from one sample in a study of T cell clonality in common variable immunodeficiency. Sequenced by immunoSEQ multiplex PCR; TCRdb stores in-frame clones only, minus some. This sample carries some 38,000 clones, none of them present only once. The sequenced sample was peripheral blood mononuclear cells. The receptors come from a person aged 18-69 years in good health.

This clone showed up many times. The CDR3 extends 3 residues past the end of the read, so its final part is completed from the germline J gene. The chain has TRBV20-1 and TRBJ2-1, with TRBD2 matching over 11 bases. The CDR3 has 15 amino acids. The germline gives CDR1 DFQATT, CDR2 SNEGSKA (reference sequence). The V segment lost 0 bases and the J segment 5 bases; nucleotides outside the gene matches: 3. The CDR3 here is CSARDRLAGNNEQFF. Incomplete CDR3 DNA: TGCAGTGCTAGAGATCGACTAGCGGGAAACAATGAG.

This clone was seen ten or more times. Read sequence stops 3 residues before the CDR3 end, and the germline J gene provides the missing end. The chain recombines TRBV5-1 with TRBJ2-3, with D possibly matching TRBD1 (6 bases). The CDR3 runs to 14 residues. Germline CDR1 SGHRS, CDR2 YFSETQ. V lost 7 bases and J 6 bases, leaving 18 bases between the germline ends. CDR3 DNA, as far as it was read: TGCGCCAGCCTTGACGCTACCAGGGGTGATACG. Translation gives CASLDATRGDT. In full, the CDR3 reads CASLDATRGDTQYF.

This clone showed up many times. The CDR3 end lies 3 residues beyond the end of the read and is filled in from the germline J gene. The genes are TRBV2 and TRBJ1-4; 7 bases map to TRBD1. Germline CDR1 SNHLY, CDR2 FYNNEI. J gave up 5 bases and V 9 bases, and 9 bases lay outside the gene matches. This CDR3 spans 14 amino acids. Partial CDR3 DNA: TGTGCCAGTAGTCGACAGGGAACAAATGAAAAA. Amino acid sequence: CASSRQGTNEK. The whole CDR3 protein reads CASSRQGTNEKLFF.

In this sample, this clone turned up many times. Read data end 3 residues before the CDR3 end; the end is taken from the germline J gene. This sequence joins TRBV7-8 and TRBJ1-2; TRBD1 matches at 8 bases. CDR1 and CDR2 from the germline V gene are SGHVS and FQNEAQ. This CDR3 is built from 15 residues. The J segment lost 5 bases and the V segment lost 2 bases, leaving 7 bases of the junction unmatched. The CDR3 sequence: CASSLSGTGPYGYTF. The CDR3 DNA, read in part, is TGTGCCAGCAGCTTAAGCGGGACAGGACCATATGGC.